The next 3 T cell receptor beta chains were all read from a single sample in a study of beta chain features in type 1 diabetes. General study results and limits: Patients with Type 1 diabetes showed moderately but significantly shorter TCRB CDR3s in all four CD4+ subsets.

The whole isolated RNA underwent reverse transcription, so sequencing captured expressed TCRB transcripts. Sequencing used immunoSEQ multiplex PCR; TCRdb keeps in-frame clones, though not all of them. This sample has more than 250,000 clones, with less than 30% found just once. These receptors are not linked to any known antigen. Sample: naive CD4+ T cells from blood. These receptors came from a young woman with type 1 diabetes.

This clone was observed a handful of times. The gene calls are TRBV5-4 and TRBJ2-1; perhaps TRBD2 as D (6 bases). This CDR3 has 15 residues. V lost 3 bases and J 9 bases, leaving 19 bases between the germline ends. The germline CDR1 and CDR2 sequences are SGHNT and YYREEE (reference sequence). As DNA, the CDR3 is TGTGCCAGCAGCTCGGGACTTATTCTATTTAGTGAGCAGTTCTTC. This codes for CASSSGLILFSEQFF.

As regards this clone: Other DNA sequences in this specimen translate into the identical CDR3. The chain links TRBV5-4 to TRBJ1-1; 9 bases fit TRBD1. Trimming removed 4 bases from V and 4 bases from J; junction bases left unmatched: 5. This CDR3 has 14 residues. CDR1 and CDR2 (germline): SGHNT, YYREEE (reference sequence). The CDR3 DNA is TGTGCCAGCAGCCTACAGGGGGCGGGCACTGAAGCTTTCTTT. It codes for CASSLQGAGTEAFF.

A remark on this clone: Other DNA sequences in the sample encode the same CDR3. This chain uses TRBV7-3 with TRBJ1-1; TRBD1 matches 8 bases. The CDR3 runs to 13 residues. After removal of 2 bases from V and 4 bases from J, the junction contained 0 bases not matched to a gene. Germline V CDR1 and CDR2: SGHTA, FQGTGA. The DNA for the CDR3 is TGTGCCAGCAGCTTAGACAGGGGCACTGAAGCTTTCTTT. Translated: CASSLDRGTEAFF.